Sequencing of this T cell receptor (beta chain) was carried out in a study of PD-1 blockade in classical Hodgkin lymphoma. Study outcomes and limitations: Newly diagnosed patients reportedly had lower baseline TCR diversity than healthy donors. Complete responders entered with baseline diversity on par with newly diagnosed patients, the results showed. CD8+ TCR diversity did not rise significantly by C4D1, unlike CD4+.

Each patient experienced a relapse that followed autologous stem cell transplantation, and brentuximab vedotin exposure varied. With 0 bases clipped from V and 1 base from J, the junction kept 9 bases outside the gene matches. The CDR3 has 19 residues. Germline V lookup: CDR1 SGHKS, CDR2 YYEKEE (reference sequence). In the case of this clone: The antigen is unknown.

Clones were read by immunoSEQ multiplex PCR, and TCRdb kept only the in-frame ones, dropping some. The sample has tens of thousands of clones; roughly 89% are singletons. The sequencing used peripheral blood mononuclear cells (PBMCs), collected before the second cycle of nivolumab. This rearrangement joins TRBV5-5 to TRBJ2-1; TRBD2 aligns across 11 bases. The source of this sequence is a human donor with classical Hodgkin lymphoma. In DNA, the CDR3 is TGTGCCAGCAGCTTGGGCGGACTAGCGGGCGGTCCATCCTACAATGAGCAGTTCTTC. This gives the protein CASSLGGLAGGPSYNEQFF.